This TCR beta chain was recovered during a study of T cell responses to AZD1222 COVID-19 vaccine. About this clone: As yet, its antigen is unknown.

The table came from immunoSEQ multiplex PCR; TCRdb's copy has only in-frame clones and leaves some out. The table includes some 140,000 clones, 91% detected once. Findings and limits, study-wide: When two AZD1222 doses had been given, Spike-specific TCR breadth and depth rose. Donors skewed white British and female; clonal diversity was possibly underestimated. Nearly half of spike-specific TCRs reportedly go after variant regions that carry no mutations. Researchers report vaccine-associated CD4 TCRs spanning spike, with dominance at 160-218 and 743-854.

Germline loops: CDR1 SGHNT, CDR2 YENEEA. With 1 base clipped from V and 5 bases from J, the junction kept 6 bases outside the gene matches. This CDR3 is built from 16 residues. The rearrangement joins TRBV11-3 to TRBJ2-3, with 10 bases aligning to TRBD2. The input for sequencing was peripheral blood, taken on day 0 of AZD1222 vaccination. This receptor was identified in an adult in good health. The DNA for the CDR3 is TGTGCCAGCAGCTTAGGAAGCGGGAGGGCGGGAGATACGCAGTATTTT. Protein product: CASSLGSGRAGDTQYF. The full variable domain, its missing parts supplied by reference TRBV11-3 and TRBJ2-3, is EAGVVQSPRYKIIEKKQPVAFWCNPISGHNTLYWYLQNLGQGPELLIRYENEEAVDDSQLPKDRFSAERLKGVDSTLKIQPAELGDSAVYLCASSLGSGRAGDTQYFGPGTRLTVL.